This TCR beta chain was recorded in a study of cytomegalovirus exposure and HLA in healthy donors. Notes on the study in general: For cytomegalovirus status, the classifier reportedly gave diagnoses with high specificity and sensitivity. Immune exposure information comprised only CMV serostatus. Rarity held for most TCR sequences, but there were some public TCRs that occurred in many donors. A later examination showed that TCR association rates differed by HLA locus, with DRB1 most and HLA-C fewest.

This CDR3 is 11 amino acids long. The V gene lost 5 bases and the J gene lost 3 bases, with 5 bases spanning the gap. The V gene's germline CDR1 is MNHEY and CDR2 SMNVEV (reference sequence). Both 60 Vbeta primers and 13 Jbeta primers went into the PCR. Assay used: immunoSEQ multiplex PCR; TCRdb lists only in-frame clones, some missing. The sample lists 85,000 to 130,000 clones; about 76% were seen once. Regarding this clone: Its target is unknown.

The sample was PBMCs. The V call is TRBV27, the J call TRBJ2-7; D is undetermined. The TCR comes from a woman in her forties or fifties in good health and CMV-seropositive. The CDR3 protein is CASSQVYEQYF. In DNA, the CDR3 is TGTGCCAGCAGTCAGGTCTACGAGCAGTACTTC.